Presented here are 6 T cell receptor beta chains from one specimen sequenced in a study of tumor-infiltrating lymphocytes in primary liver carcinoma. TCR beta cDNA was reverse-transcribed from roughly 0.45 ug of total RNA. The reaction used a constant-region primer and ProtoScript II reverse transcriptase. Three nested multiplex PCR rounds, a slightly modified ARM-PCR method, built the TCR beta libraries. Amplification in the first two PCR rounds was performed using TRBV1-TRBV30 forward primers and a C-beta reverse primer for approximately 10 cycles each. TCRdb analysed the multiplex PCR reads with MiXCR anew, one entry per CDR3 protein. The sample holds hundreds of thousands of distinct CDR3 sequences; approximately 60% are singletons and the top ten take approximately 9.4%. Unsorted whole blood supplied the RNA, and germline DNA was extracted too. Sequences were obtained from peripheral blood. These receptors came from a man between 35 and 55 years old with primary liver carcinoma and hepatitis B virus infection.

Comments on this clonotype: The CDR3 carries no conserved terminal phenylalanine or tryptophan, so it likely arises from a read error. CDR3 region: CASSLSGGAPDTQYL. The CDR3 DNA follows: TGTGCCAGCAGCTTATCAGGGGGCGCGCCAGATACGCAGTATTTA. The chain is built from TRBV7-8 and TRBJ2-3, with 8 bases aligning to TRBD1. This CDR3 is built from 15 residues. V lost 2 bases, J lost 4 bases, and 5 bases stayed unmatched. CDR1 and CDR2 from the germline V gene are SGHVS and FQNEAQ.

Regarding this clonotype: A junction end diverges from the germline sequence, so it may reflect a read error. The chain links TRBV28 to TRBJ2-3; D perhaps matches TRBD1 (5 bases). The V gene's germline CDR1 is MDHEN and CDR2 SYDVKM. This CDR3 comprises 14 residues. The CDR3 protein is CASIAQGGIDTHYF. DNA for the CDR3: TGTGCCAGCATCGCCCAGGGCGGAATAGATACGCACTATTTT.

Regarding this clonotype: One base away lies a much larger clone, so this may be a sequencing read error. This chain uses TRBV6-2 or TRBV6-3 with TRBJ2-7; 7 bases agree with TRBD1. This CDR3 region has 14 residues. In germline, CDR1 is MNHEY, CDR2 SVGEGT. J lost 3 bases, V lost 8 bases, and 10 bases had no gene match. CDR3 sequence: CASCQNSGGYEQYF. CDR3 in DNA: TGTGCCAGCTGTCAAAACTCAGGGGGCTACGAGCAGTACTTC.

The count of this clonotype is one. A much larger clone lies a single base off, so this may be a read error. This sequence joins TRBV12-3 or TRBV12-4 and TRBJ2-3; 7 bases are shared with TRBD2. CDR3 length equals 15 residues. The J segment lost 1 base and the V segment lost 8 bases, leaving 9 bases of the junction unmatched. This chain's CDR3 is CASVIREAGTDTQYF. As DNA, the CDR3 is TGTGCCAGCGTAATCCGGGAGGCAGGCACAGATACGCAGTATTTT.

Concerning this clonotype: Germline is not matched at one junction end, which may reflect a read error. This chain uses TRBV7-8 with TRBJ2-7; no clear D gene. The CDR3 is 11 residues long. Germline V lookup: CDR1 SGHVS, CDR2 FQNEAQ. The CDR3 loop reads CAGSLTYEQYF. CDR3 coding DNA: TGTGCCGGCAGCTTAACCTACGAGCAGTACTTC.

Concerning this clonotype: One junction end disagrees with the germline gene, perhaps due to a read error. The chain combines TRBV4-2 with TRBJ2-1, with D possibly matching TRBD2 (6 bases). The CDR3 runs 15 residues. CDR1 and CDR2 (germline): LGHNA, YNFKEQ. In DNA, the CDR3 is TGTGCCAGTAGCCAACTAGTGGGAGGCAGAAATGAGCAGTTCTTC. Protein sequence: CASSQLVGGRNEQFF.